One and the same sample provided the 28 T cell receptor beta chains below, sequenced in a study of blood T cell repertoires in COVID-19. This table comes from immunoSEQ multiplex PCR, and its TCRdb copy is limited to in-frame clones, with some not included. The sample includes 95,000 to 150,000 clones, roughly 82% seen only once; the top ten take roughly 4.9%. Specimen: peripheral blood. The receptors were sampled from a human donor in a cohort sampled during active COVID-19.

The chain links TRBV4-3 to TRBJ2-7; the D gene is possibly TRBD2 (6 bases). Germline values: CDR1 LGHNA, CDR2 YSLEER. Between the trimmed V and J ends, which lost 1 base and 2 bases, there was a span of 12 bases. This CDR3 region has 15 residues. The CDR3 DNA follows: TGCGCCAGCAGCCAAGGGCTAGCGAGCCCCTACGAGCAGTACTTC. Protein product: CASSQGLASPYEQYF.

The chain uses TRBV5-8 and TRBJ2-2, with 9 positions matching TRBD1. Germline V gene lookup returns CDR1 SGHTS and CDR2 YDEGEE. Trimming at V came to 3 bases and at J to 7 bases, leaving 10 bases not matched to a gene. CDR3 size: 16 residues. The CDR3 nucleotides are TGTGCCAGCAGCTCTACTCCGGGACAGGGTATCGGGGAGCTGTTTTTT. Its protein is CASSSTPGQGIGELFF.

The V gene is TRBV5-1, the J gene TRBJ2-7; 8 bases line up with TRBD1. Germline V gives CDR1 SGHRS, CDR2 YFSETQ. J lost 5 bases, V lost 0 bases, and 10 bases had no gene match. There are 16 residues in the CDR3. In DNA, the CDR3 is TGCGCCAGCAGCTTGGCCGGAGCAGGGGGCCTCAACGAGCAGTACTTC. Translated: CASSLAGAGGLNEQYF. Full variable domain (rest looked up from reference TRBV5-1 and TRBJ2-7): KAGVTQTPRYLIKTRGQQVTLSCSPISGHRSVSWYQQTPGQGLQFLFEYFSETQRNKGNFPGRFSGRQFSNSRSEMNVSTLELGDSALYLCASSLAGAGGLNEQYFGPGTRLTVT.

The chain recombines TRBV5-1 with TRBJ2-2; D may be TRBD2 (6 bases). Germline V CDR1 and CDR2: SGHRS, YFSETQ. V was cut by 0 bases and J by 4 bases, with 16 bases left in between. This CDR3 is 17 amino acids long. The CDR3 DNA follows: TGCGCCAGCAGCTTGGCCGGGGGATATTCGTTCACCGGGGAGCTGTTTTTT. Translation gives CASSLAGGYSFTGELFF.

This clone was seen only once. The chain combines TRBV6-6 with TRBJ2-3; D remains ambiguous. Deletions cut 6 bases from V and 2 bases from J, with 6 bases between. This CDR3 spans 12 amino acids. CDR1 and CDR2 (germline): MNHNY, SVGAGI (reference sequence). The CDR3 here is CASRAVTDTQYF. CDR3 DNA sequence: TGTGCCAGCAGGGCAGTCACAGATACGCAGTATTTT.

The rearrangement links TRBV28 to TRBJ2-7, with D possibly matching TRBD2 (5 bases). The germline V gene has CDR1 MDHEN and CDR2 SYDVKM. CDR3 length equals 13 residues. V was trimmed by 3 bases and J by 3 bases, leaving 9 bases between them. CDR3 sequence (DNA): TGTGCCAGCAGTTTGACTAATATCTACGAGCAGTACTTC. Translating it yields CASSLTNIYEQYF.

As regards this clone: The junction differs from germline at one of its ends, possibly a read error. CDR3 amino acids: CASSLRTGSSF. The CDR3 coding sequence is TGTGCCAGCAGTCTCCGGACAGGGAGTTCCTTC. V is TRBV28 and J is TRBJ1-2, with 8 positions matching TRBD1. The CDR3 has 11 amino acids. Per the germline V gene, CDR1 is MDHEN and CDR2 is SYDVKM.

This sequence joins TRBV29-1 and TRBJ2-2, with D possibly TRBD2 on 7 matching bases. The V gene lost 5 bases and the J gene lost 1 base, with 11 bases spanning the gap. The CDR3 spans 14 residues. Germline-derived CDR1 and CDR2 are SQVTM and ANQGSEA. CDR3 DNA sequence: TGCAGCGTTTTGCGGGGGCTGAACACCGGGGAGCTGTTTTTT. It encodes CSVLRGLNTGELFF.

This clone has just a few counts. The J gene is TRBJ1-1, the V gene TRBV5-1; 9 nucleotides agree with TRBD1. There are 16 residues in the CDR3. Looked up from germline, CDR1 is SGHRS and CDR2 is YFSETQ. Trimming at V came to 2 bases and at J to 6 bases, leaving 11 bases not matched to a gene. CDR3 sequence (DNA): TGCGCCAGCAGCTTCTTTGCCGGGGACAGGGCGGCTGAAGCTTTCTTT. The encoded protein is CASSFFAGDRAAEAFF.

The chain joins TRBV27 to TRBJ2-1, with 12 bases matching TRBD2. The CDR3 is 15 amino acids. Per germline, CDR1 MNHEY and CDR2 SMNVEV (reference sequence). V was pared by 5 bases and J by 6 bases, with 5 bases of the junction left unmatched. Here the CDR3 DNA reads TGTGCCAGCAGTGGTCTAGCGGGAGGGTTCAATGAGCAGTTCTTC. Protein sequence: CASSGLAGGFNEQFF.

V and J are TRBV5-8 and TRBJ2-1; a weak D match, TRBD2 (5 bases). Germline V gene lookup returns CDR1 SGHTS and CDR2 YDEGEE. V dropped 1 base and J dropped 0 bases, with 11 bases sitting between them. CDR3 length: 16 residues. This chain's CDR3 is CASSLSDYYSYNEQFF. In nucleotides, the CDR3 is TGTGCCAGCAGCTTGAGCGACTACTACTCCTACAATGAGCAGTTCTTC.

The chain combines TRBV2 with TRBJ2-5; 9 bases line up with TRBD1. Germline V gene lookup returns CDR1 SNHLY and CDR2 FYNNEI. The V gene end was trimmed by 5 bases and the J gene end by 4 bases; junction bases not matched to a gene: 5. The CDR3 spans 14 residues. CDR3 sequence: CASSPGQGRETQYF. The CDR3 nucleotides are TGTGCCAGCAGTCCGGGACAGGGAAGAGAGACCCAGTACTTC.

This clone was detected only once. The rearrangement joins TRBV19 to TRBJ1-5, with a weak D call TRBD1 (6 bases). Trimming stripped 4 bases from V and 4 bases from J, with 20 bases between. The CDR3 sequence is 17 residues long. Germline-derived CDR1 and CDR2 are LNHDA and SQIVND (reference sequence). The CDR3 bases are TGTGCCAGTAGTAACCCATATAAGGACAGCCTGAATCAGCCCCAGCATTTT. It is translated as CASSNPYKDSLNQPQHF.

This chain joins TRBV4-3 and TRBJ2-1, with TRBD2 matching 13 bases. Trimming took 6 bases from V and 6 from J; bases not matched to a gene: 8. This CDR3 has 16 amino acids. Germline-derived CDR1 and CDR2 are LGHNA and YSLEER. CDR3 DNA sequence: TGCGCCAGCAGACCTAGGACTAGCGGGGGTCCCAATGAGCAGTTCTTC. Translating gives CASRPRTSGGPNEQFF.

The rearrangement links TRBV5-1 to TRBJ2-3, with 9 bases identical to TRBD2. The trim removed 2 bases at V and 2 bases at J, leaving 9 bases unmatched. The CDR3 spans 17 residues. Germline assignment: CDR1 SGHRS and CDR2 YFSETQ. The CDR3 loop reads CASSFLASGANTDTQYF. The CDR3 nucleotides are TGCGCCAGCAGCTTTTTGGCTAGCGGGGCCAACACAGATACGCAGTATTTT.

J is TRBJ2-7 and V is TRBV10-2; 8 bases align to TRBD2. J lost 6 bases, V lost 6 bases, and 19 bases had no gene match. Germline V lookup: CDR1 WSHSY, CDR2 SAAADI. CDR3 length: 17 residues. The CDR3 DNA reads TGCGCCAGCAGGTTTCAAACCGGGACTAGTTTTGTCGGCGAGCAGTACTTC. It encodes CASRFQTGTSFVGEQYF.

This sequence joins TRBV7-5 and TRBJ2-3; TRBD2, the D gene given by the table, was not confirmed from the DNA. TRBV7-5 is listed as a pseudogene. The CDR3 extends over 15 amino acids. The CDR3 is CARSLFCGRSDTQYF. The CDR3 bases are TGTGCCAGAAGCTTATTCTGCGGGAGATCTGATACGCAGTATTTT.

The chain employs TRBV28 and TRBJ2-7, with 9 bases fitting TRBD2. Per the germline V gene, CDR1 is MDHEN and CDR2 is SYDVKM. V shed 3 bases, J shed 2 bases, and the junction held 11 bases outside the gene matches. This CDR3 has 17 residues. The CDR3 is CASSLGGGTSRTYEQYF. Here the CDR3 DNA reads TGTGCCAGCAGTTTGGGGGGTGGGACTAGCCGAACCTACGAGCAGTACTTC.

V is TRBV25-1 and J is TRBJ2-1; possible D gene TRBD1, 6 bases. Germline V gene sequence: CDR1 MGHDK, CDR2 SYGVNS. V lost 3 bases and J 14 bases, leaving 11 bases between the germline ends. The CDR3 has 11 amino acids. The CDR3 DNA reads as TGTGCCAGCAGTGAGGGTACAGGGAAGTTCTTC. Its protein is CASSEGTGKFF.

This clone was observed once. The chain uses TRBV28 and TRBJ1-2; 8 nucleotides line up with TRBD1. Germline V gene sequence: CDR1 MDHEN, CDR2 SYDVKM. After removal of 4 bases from V and 5 bases from J, the junction contained 3 bases not matched to a gene. The CDR3 spans 13 residues. CDR3 in DNA: TGTGCCAGCAGTTGGACAGGGTCATATGGCTACACCTTC. Translated, it gives CASSWTGSYGYTF.

This clone was seen only once. This chain links TRBV6-1 with TRBJ2-7; TRBD2 matches 7 bases. In germline, CDR1 is MNHNS, CDR2 SASEGT. J was trimmed by 2 bases and V by 3 bases; bases with no gene match: 7. The CDR3 covers 15 residues. CDR3 nucleotide sequence: TGTGCCAGCAGTGAGGGAGCGGGAACAACCTACGAGCAGTACTTC. This sequence encodes CASSEGAGTTYEQYF.

This clone appeared a single time. V and J are TRBV2 and TRBJ1-1; perhaps TRBD1 as D (6 bases). V lost 7 bases and J lost 5, with 14 bases in between. CDR1 SNHLY and CDR2 FYNNEI come from the germline V gene. This CDR3 is built from 13 residues. The DNA for the CDR3 is TGTGCCAGCAAGTTACAGGGTCAAACTGAAGCTTTCTTT. Protein sequence: CASKLQGQTEAFF.

The rearrangement uses TRBV14 and TRBJ2-1; 11 bases map to TRBD2. In germline, CDR1 is SGHDN, CDR2 FVKESK. V dropped 0 bases and J dropped 6; count of bases not matched to a gene: 7. This CDR3 region has 17 residues. This CDR3 reads CASSQEGRLAGSNEQFF. In DNA form, the CDR3 reads TGTGCCAGCAGCCAAGAGGGTAGACTAGCGGGATCCAATGAGCAGTTCTTC.

This clone has a single count. The V gene is TRBV9, the J gene TRBJ2-6; 8 bases are shared with TRBD1. J was trimmed by 4 bases and V by 1 base; bases with no gene match: 7. The CDR3 is 17 amino acids. The V gene's germline CDR1 is SGDLS and CDR2 YYNGEE. The CDR3 sequence is CASSVIQGALGANVLTF. CDR3 nucleotide sequence: TGTGCCAGCAGCGTAATCCAGGGGGCTCTGGGGGCCAACGTCCTGACTTTC.

The CDR3 DNA is TGTGCCAGCAGCTTAGTAGCGGGAGTTGGCTACGAGCAGTACTTC. It specifies CASSLVAGVGYEQYF. This sequence joins TRBV11-2 and TRBJ2-7; 9 bases are shared with TRBD2. The V gene's germline CDR1 is SGHAT and CDR2 FQNNGV. The CDR3 is 15 amino acids. V was pared by 1 base and J by 3 bases, with 4 bases of the junction left unmatched.

The chain uses TRBV5-1 and TRBJ2-5; 7 bases are shared with TRBD2. V lost 0 bases and J lost 5; bases outside the gene matches: 7. The CDR3 consists of 15 residues. Germline CDR1 reads SGHRS; CDR2 reads YFSETQ. CDR3 loop: CASSLAAGVAETQYF. CDR3 nucleotides: TGCGCCAGCAGCTTGGCGGCGGGAGTAGCCGAGACCCAGTACTTC.

The chain uses TRBV19 and TRBJ2-1; TRBD2 might be the D (6 bases). The length of the CDR3 is 14 residues. V was cut by 8 bases and J by 5 bases, with 16 bases left in between. CDR1 and CDR2 (germline): LNHDA, SQIVND (reference sequence). CDR3 region: CASAVVGLNNEQFF. CDR3 DNA sequence: TGTGCCAGTGCGGTTGTGGGACTGAACAATGAGCAGTTCTTC.

The chain recombines TRBV18 with TRBJ2-7; D remains unclear. The CDR3 spans 18 residues. Per the germline V gene, CDR1 is KGHSH and CDR2 is LQKENI. V was trimmed by 4 bases and J by 5 bases, leaving 27 bases between them. CDR3 sequence (DNA): TGTGCCAGCTCACTGATCCCCTCTCTCCCCACCTCTAAAAACGAGCAGTACTTC. Its protein is CASSLIPSLPTSKNEQYF.